This note documents a single T cell receptor (beta chain) sequence. TCRdb's copy holds only in-frame clones and misses some; the assay was immunoSEQ multiplex PCR. Here the sample spans 140,000 to 150,000 clones, roughly 90% being singletons. The data stem from a study of blood T cell repertoires in COVID-19. Turning to the study itself: Specimens from acute and convalescent COVID-19 originated in the United States, Italy and Spain. PBMCs, B-cell-depleted T cells, or T cells provided the cDNA or gDNA that made up the material.

CDR1 GTSNPN and CDR2 SVGIG come from the germline V gene (reference sequence). The CDR3 contains 15 residues. V shed 4 bases, J shed 7 bases, and the junction held 12 bases outside the gene matches. Material: peripheral blood. The chain combines TRBV30 with TRBJ2-2; 7 bases are a match to TRBD2. The receptor's source is a woman aged 50 to 65 with acute or convalescent COVID-19. The CDR3 loop reads CAWMTRGGPVGELFF. The CDR3 DNA is TGTGCCTGGATGACTAGGGGAGGGCCAGTCGGGGAGCTGTTTTTT.